The rows below give T cell receptor beta chains drawn from one sample of a study of cytomegalovirus exposure and HLA in healthy donors. Sequenced by immunoSEQ multiplex PCR; TCRdb stores in-frame clones only, minus some. The sample lists over 95,000 clones; around 77% were seen once. What was sequenced was PBMCs. These TCRs come from a woman in her thirties in good health and CMV-seropositive. Both conserved end residues are part of each CDR3. The order of the fields is J gene, V gene, CDR3 protein.

TRBJ1-1	TRBV29-1	CSVQEGSRTEAFF
TRBJ1-2	TRBV15	CATSYPGQSFGGYTF
TRBJ2-1	TRBV5-4	CASSRASNEQFF
TRBJ2-6	TRBV30	CAWSDRRVSSGANVLTF
TRBJ2-1	TRBV30	CAFSGAGNEQFF
TRBJ1-5	TRBV4-1	CASSQPRQGSNQPQHF
TRBJ1-2	TRBV4-1	CASSPGGRGYNYGYTF
TRBJ1-2	TRBV6-1	CASRLQGLGDYTF
TRBJ2-5	TRBV2	CASSELAGGETQYF
TRBJ2-7	TRBV18	CASSLDRLTYEQYF
TRBJ2-1	TRBV6-5	CASSYSSGTGPGEQFF
TRBJ2-2	TRBV7-8	CASSVSSGINTGELFF
TRBJ2-1	TRBV6-5	CASGSGGEQFF
TRBJ2-5	TRBV9	CASSVDRTSQETQYF
TRBJ1-1	TRBV19	CASRDTGTMNTEAFF
TRBJ2-4	TRBV5-1	CASSLEGRENIQYF
TRBJ1-4	TRBV5-6	CASSLRTGENPFF
TRBJ1-3	TRBV10-1	CASSPGGLASGNTIYF
TRBJ2-7	TRBV18	CASSAGQANEQYF
-	TRBV25-1	CASSGILDRSSYEQYF
TRBJ2-7	TRBV6-5	CASSRSGSSYEQYF
TRBJ2-2	TRBV5-1	CASSFGQGNSGELFF
TRBJ1-1	TRBV9	CASSVNARGITEAFF
TRBJ2-4	TRBV6-1	CASRQGEDIQYF
TRBJ1-1	TRBV7-2	CASSPGGTGGVFTEAFF
TRBJ2-2	TRBV4-2	CASSQDLGVWTGELFF
TRBJ2-7	TRBV10-1	CASSEGLAGGQEQYF
TRBJ2-1	TRBV7-9	CSSSPETGLAGGTYNEQFF
TRBJ2-7	TRBV13	CASSWDRGRVTYEQYF
TRBJ2-3	TRBV7-6	CASSLDISTDTQYF
TRBJ1-1	TRBV9	CASSVETGAGTEAFF
TRBJ2-5	TRBV29-1	CSVATQGGQTQYF
TRBJ1-2	TRBV10-2	CASSETGGLDYTF
TRBJ2-3	TRBV19	CASSIGSVRGGGYSDTQYF
TRBJ2-1	TRBV7-9	CASSLARLSKEQFF
TRBJ2-2	TRBV7-9	CASSRTPLTGELFF
TRBJ2-2	TRBV2	CASSLTSGGPKNTGELFF
TRBJ1-5	TRBV19	CASRLDREGNQPQHF
TRBJ1-3	TRBV30	CAWTPGGSSGNTIYF
TRBJ2-2	TRBV9	CASSVGGTGELFF
TRBJ1-6	TRBV2	CASSRQGADNSPLHF
TRBJ2-1	TRBV21-1	CASSKVPPGISFNEQFF
TRBJ1-2	TRBV10-3	CAINQGASVRGYTF
TRBJ2-7	TRBV19	CASSIGGSGGVVYEQYF
TRBJ2-7	TRBV7-3	CASRSEGLVLEQYF
TRBJ1-3	TRBV19	CASSRDRARSGNTIYF
TRBJ2-1	TRBV10-3	CAISYGAGLANAGGNEQFF
TRBJ2-7	TRBV7-8	CASSMGLAGVPSYEQYF